These 16 T cell receptor beta chains came from one sample sequenced in a study of blood T cell repertoires in COVID-19 (dated by TCRdb to the early 2020s). The protocol used for the library was the immunoSEQ multiplex PCR assay. TCRdb took over this immuneACCESS table, retaining in-frame rearrangements with V and J assigned. Such tables are incomplete; in checked studies, under half of the missing clones stem from an unresolved V gene, and the remainder is unexplained. The sample table holds tens of thousands of clones, of which about nine tenths were seen once. Of the sample, 20% to 30% falls within the top ten clones. The sample consisted of peripheral blood. These receptors all stem from a man aged 45-65 years with active or convalescent COVID-19.

The V call is TRBV10-3, the J call TRBJ1-3, with D maybe TRBD1 (6 bases). Germline CDR1 reads ENHRY; CDR2 reads SYGVKD. This CDR3 has 16 residues. The V end was cut by 6 bases, the J end by 0 bases, with 15 bases between. The CDR3 spells CAISRDTRVSGNTIYF. The CDR3 nucleotides read TGTGCCATCAGCCGGGACACTCGGGTCTCTGGAAACACCATATATTTT.

The J gene is TRBJ1-2, the V gene TRBV5-1; 7 bases are shared with TRBD1. V gave up 4 bases and J gave up 5 bases; unmatched junction bases: 8. From germline, CDR1 is SGHRS and CDR2 YFSETQ. The CDR3 consists of 14 residues. The CDR3 region has the DNA TGCGCCAGCAGCGCCTTCGGACAGGATTATGGCTACACCTTC. Encoded protein: CASSAFGQDYGYTF.

The V call is TRBV4-1, the J call TRBJ2-5, with 11 nucleotides matching TRBD2. The junction had 13 bases not matched to a gene; V was cut back by 3 bases and J by 7 bases. Germline V gives CDR1 MGHRA, CDR2 YSYEKL. The CDR3 is made up of 17 amino acids. CDR3 nucleotides: TGCGCCAGCAGCCAGTGGACAGCTAGCGGGGGGCCCAGGACCCAGTACTTC. Translating it yields CASSQWTASGGPRTQYF.

V gene TRBV6-6 combines with J gene TRBJ2-2; 7 bases match TRBD1. CDR3 length equals 16 residues. From germline, CDR1 is MNHNY and CDR2 SVGAGI (reference sequence). The V segment lost 4 bases and the J segment 4 bases; nucleotides outside the gene matches: 9. CDR3 protein: CASSSVRDRPTGELFF. The CDR3 nucleotides read TGTGCCAGCAGTTCCGTCCGGGACAGACCCACCGGGGAGCTGTTTTTT.

This clone was counted once. The J gene is TRBJ1-5, the V gene TRBV6-2 or TRBV6-3; no reliable D call. V was trimmed by 6 bases and J by 0 bases, leaving 21 bases between them. There are 18 residues in the CDR3. The germline CDR1 and CDR2 sequences are MNHEY and SVGEGT. CDR3 DNA: TGTGCCAGCAGCGCTACCTCAGGTATCCGATATAGCAATCAGCCCCAGCATTTT. Protein product: CASSATSGIRYSNQPQHF.

In its sample, this clone was seen a few times. V gene TRBV28 combines with J gene TRBJ1-1; TRBD1 might be the D (6 bases). Germline lookup yields CDR1 MDHEN and CDR2 SYDVKM. CDR3 length: 14 amino acids. The ends were cut back, 1 base at V and 4 bases at J, with 10 bases in the middle. This CDR3 is CASSLLQGFTEAFF. CDR3 DNA: TGTGCCAGCAGTTTATTACAGGGATTCACTGAAGCTTTCTTT.

The V gene is TRBV6-6, the J gene TRBJ1-1; 12 bases match TRBD1. Germline CDR1 MNHNY, CDR2 SVGAGI (reference sequence). The CDR3 spans 15 residues. J lost 5 bases, V lost 6 bases, and 7 bases had no gene match. CDR3 nucleotides: TGTGCCAGCAGCACCGGGACAGGGGGCCAAACTGAAGCTTTCTTT. Translating it yields CASSTGTGGQTEAFF.

The chain links TRBV30 to TRBJ1-6; the D gene is possibly TRBD1 (5 bases). The CDR3 length is 13 residues. Deletions cut 1 base from V and 10 bases from J, with 11 bases between. Germline-derived CDR1 and CDR2 are GTSNPN and SVGIG (reference sequence). The CDR3 loop is CAWSARQNSPLHF. The CDR3 nucleotides read TGTGCCTGGAGTGCCAGACAGAACTCACCCCTCCACTTT.

This chain links TRBV2 with TRBJ2-1; the match to TRBD1 covers 11 bases. Germline CDR1 and CDR2: SNHLY and FYNNEI. The CDR3 consists of 13 residues. The V and J ends lost 7 bases and 12 bases, in that order; junction bases with no gene match: 8. In nucleotides, the CDR3 is TGTGCCAGCACGGCAGGGACAGGGGGTTGGCAGTTCTTC. Translated, it gives CASTAGTGGWQFF.

The J gene is TRBJ1-1, the V gene TRBV27, with D possibly being TRBD1 (6 bases). The V gene lost 2 bases and the J gene lost 4 bases, with 8 bases spanning the gap. Looked up from germline, CDR1 is MNHEY and CDR2 is SMNVEV (reference sequence). This CDR3 has 13 residues. In nucleotides, the CDR3 is TGTGCCAGCAGTTTAGAAGGGGGCACTGAAGCTTTCTTT. Translated, it gives CASSLEGGTEAFF.

This chain connects TRBV5-1 to TRBJ2-5; 8 nucleotides line up with TRBD1. Trimming removed 0 bases from V and 5 bases from J; junction bases left unmatched: 12. The CDR3 totals 17 residues. Germline V CDR1 and CDR2: SGHRS, YFSETQ. The CDR3 sequence: CASSLEVLPGGAETQYF. CDR3 nucleotide sequence: TGCGCCAGCAGCTTGGAAGTTTTACCAGGGGGCGCGGAGACCCAGTACTTC.

This sequence joins TRBV2 and TRBJ2-7; 8 bases align to TRBD1. The CDR3 is 13 residues long. Losses at the gene ends were 4 bases for V and 6 bases for J; bases not matched to a gene: 5. Per the germline V gene, CDR1 is SNHLY and CDR2 is FYNNEI. The CDR3 DNA reads as TGTGCCAGCAGTGCGACAGGGGCGGGCGAGCAGTACGTC. It is translated as CASSATGAGEQYV.

The chain links TRBV5-5 to TRBJ2-5; D might be TRBD1 (6 bases). The CDR3 has 16 amino acids. Germline CDR1 SGHKS, CDR2 YYEKEE (reference sequence). Trimming removed 0 bases from V and 5 bases from J, with 17 bases in between. CDR3 sequence: CASSLEAAGGRETQYF. The CDR3 nucleotides read TGTGCCAGCAGCTTGGAGGCGGCTGGGGGCAGGGAGACCCAGTACTTC.

In this sample, this clone turned up once. V is TRBV10-3 and J is TRBJ1-6; TRBD1 matches 7 bases. The CDR3 extends over 14 amino acids. The germline gives CDR1 ENHRY, CDR2 SYGVKD. V lost 3 bases to trimming and J lost 10 bases; unmatched junction nucleotides: 6. The CDR3 DNA follows: TGTGCCATCAGTGAAAAGGGGGCGGAATCACCCCTCCACTTT. This codes for CAISEKGAESPLHF.

The rearrangement uses TRBV9 and TRBJ1-1; D perhaps matches TRBD1 (6 bases). This CDR3 comprises 14 residues. Trimming shortened V by 3 bases and J by 6 bases, and 15 bases separated the two germline ends. Germline V lookup: CDR1 SGDLS, CDR2 YYNGEE. The CDR3 reads CASSAPGGQSEAFF. DNA for the CDR3: TGTGCCAGCAGCGCCCCGGGGGGGCAGTCTGAAGCTTTCTTT.

The rearrangement joins TRBV5-8 to TRBJ2-3, with TRBD2 matching over 9 bases. Trimming cost V 2 bases and J 0 bases; bases outside gene matches: 10. This CDR3 comprises 18 residues. CDR1 and CDR2 (germline): SGHTS, YDEGEE. CDR3 coding DNA: TGTGCCAGCAGCTTCGGCGGGGGGGTAGCGGGAAGCACAGATACGCAGTATTTT. Protein: CASSFGGGVAGSTDTQYF.